The T cell receptor beta chain described here comes from a study of T cells in Graves' hyperthyroidism and ophthalmopathy. Whole-study results and caveats: A model built on 13 V-J features separated ophthalmopathy from stable hyperthyroidism.

Germline V gene lookup returns CDR1 SNHLY and CDR2 FYNNEI. V lost 2 bases, J lost 4 bases, and 9 bases stayed unmatched. The CDR3 sequence is 17 residues long. This clonotype occurred many times. Antigen specificity is unknown. Amplification of TCR beta CDR3 regions was performed using RNA transcripts as template. HTBI primers drove first-round RT-PCR of the TCR CDR3. TCRdb re-analysed the multiplex PCR reads in MiXCR, keeping a single row per CDR3 protein. The sample contains more than 500,000 distinct CDR3 sequences, about a sixth of which appear only once. This rearrangement joins TRBV2 to TRBJ2-5; 11 positions agree with TRBD2. The sequence came from a woman aged 25 to 39 with Graves' hyperthyroidism. Sequenced input: blood. CDR3 amino acids: CASSEIWLAGGGETQYF. Here the CDR3 DNA reads TGTGCCAGCAGTGAAATATGGCTAGCGGGAGGAGGAGAGACCCAGTACTTC.